The sequence of this T cell receptor (beta chain) was determined in a study of response to subunit inactivated influenza vaccine. Regarding the study as a whole: Authors suggested seasonal influenza vaccinations each recruit few new T cells.

In its sample, this clonotype was seen a few times. Its specificity is unknown. From the RT-PCR reads, TCRdb called clonotypes with MiXCR, one entry per CDR3 protein. This sample has 300,000 to 350,000 distinct CDR3 sequences, with 20% to 25% found just once. This CDR3 has 16 residues. V shed 5 bases, J shed 6 bases, and the junction held 12 bases outside the gene matches. Germline V gene data show CDR1 as MNHNS and CDR2 as SASEGT. This chain links TRBV6-1 with TRBJ1-5; TRBD1 matches at 8 bases. The TCR comes from a man aged 50 to 69 who received an inactivated influenza vaccine. Sequences were derived from PBMCs from blood, sampled roughly 20 months after vaccination. CDR3 in amino acids: CASSILDRGGGQPQHF. Written as DNA, the CDR3 is TGTGCCAGCAGTATATTAGACAGGGGTGGTGGTCAGCCCCAGCATTTT.